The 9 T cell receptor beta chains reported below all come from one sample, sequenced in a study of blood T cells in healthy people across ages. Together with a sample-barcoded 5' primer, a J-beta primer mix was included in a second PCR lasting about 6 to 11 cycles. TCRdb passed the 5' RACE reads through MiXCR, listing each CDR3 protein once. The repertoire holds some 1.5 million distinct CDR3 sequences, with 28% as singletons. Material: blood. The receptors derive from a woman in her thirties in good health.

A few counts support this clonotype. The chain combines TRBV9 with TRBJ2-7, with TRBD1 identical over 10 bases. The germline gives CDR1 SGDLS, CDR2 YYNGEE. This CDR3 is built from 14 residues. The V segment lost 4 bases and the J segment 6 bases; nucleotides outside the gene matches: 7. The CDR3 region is CASSTLTGGGEQYF. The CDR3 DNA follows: TGTGCCAGCAGCACTCTGACAGGGGGCGGCGAGCAGTACTTC.

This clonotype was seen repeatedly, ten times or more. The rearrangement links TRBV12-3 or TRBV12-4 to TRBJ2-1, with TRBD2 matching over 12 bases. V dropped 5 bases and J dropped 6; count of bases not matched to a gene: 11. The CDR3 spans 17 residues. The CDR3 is CASSLPPSGRVANEQFF. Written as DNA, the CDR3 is TGTGCCAGCAGTCTCCCCCCTAGCGGGAGGGTTGCCAATGAGCAGTTCTTC.

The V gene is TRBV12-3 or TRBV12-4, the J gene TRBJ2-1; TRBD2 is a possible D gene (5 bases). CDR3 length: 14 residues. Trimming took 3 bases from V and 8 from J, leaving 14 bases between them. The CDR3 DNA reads TGTGCCAGCAGTTTCGAGAGGGTGCCAGATGAGCAGTTCTTC. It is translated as CASSFERVPDEQFF.

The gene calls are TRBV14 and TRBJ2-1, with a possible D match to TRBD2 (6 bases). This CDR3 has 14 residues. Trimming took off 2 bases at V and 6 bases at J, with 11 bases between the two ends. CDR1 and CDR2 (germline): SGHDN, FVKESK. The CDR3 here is CASSQRGNFNEQFF. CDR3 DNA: TGTGCCAGCAGCCAACGGGGGAATTTCAATGAGCAGTTCTTC.

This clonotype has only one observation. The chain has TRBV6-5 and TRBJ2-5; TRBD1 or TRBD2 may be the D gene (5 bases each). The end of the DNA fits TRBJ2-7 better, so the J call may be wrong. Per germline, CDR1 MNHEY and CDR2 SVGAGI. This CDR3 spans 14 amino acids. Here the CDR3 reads CASSPDRGPSEQYF. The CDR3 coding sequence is TGTGCCAGCAGCCCTGATCGGGGACCGTCCGAGCAGTACTTC.

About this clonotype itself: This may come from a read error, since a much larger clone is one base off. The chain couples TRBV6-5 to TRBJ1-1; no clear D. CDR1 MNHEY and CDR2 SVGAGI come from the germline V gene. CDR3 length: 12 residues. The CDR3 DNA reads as TGTGCCAGCAGACGCCTGAACGCTGAAGCTTTCTTT. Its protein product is CASRRLNAEAFF.

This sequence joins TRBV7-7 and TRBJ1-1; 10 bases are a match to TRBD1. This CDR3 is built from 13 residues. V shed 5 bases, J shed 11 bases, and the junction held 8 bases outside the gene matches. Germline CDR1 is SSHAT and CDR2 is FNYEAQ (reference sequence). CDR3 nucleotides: TGTGCCAGCAGCCCGGGGACAGGGGAAATGGCTTTCTTT. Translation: CASSPGTGEMAFF.

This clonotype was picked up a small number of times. CDR3 protein: CATSDPQGAQPQHF. DNA for the CDR3: TGTGCCACCAGTGACCCCCAGGGAGCTCAGCCCCAGCATTTT. The genes are TRBV24-1 and TRBJ1-5; the D gene is possibly TRBD1 (5 bases). V was pared by 4 bases and J by 6 bases, with 12 bases between. The germline V gene has CDR1 KGHDR and CDR2 SFDVKD. CDR3 length equals 14 residues.

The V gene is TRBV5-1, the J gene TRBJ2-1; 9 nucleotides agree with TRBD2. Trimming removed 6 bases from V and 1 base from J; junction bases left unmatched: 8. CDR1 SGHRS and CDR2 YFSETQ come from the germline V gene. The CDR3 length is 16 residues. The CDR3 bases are TGCGCCAGCACCGAGGGTCTAGCGGGATCCTACAATGAGCAGTTCTTC. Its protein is CASTEGLAGSYNEQFF.